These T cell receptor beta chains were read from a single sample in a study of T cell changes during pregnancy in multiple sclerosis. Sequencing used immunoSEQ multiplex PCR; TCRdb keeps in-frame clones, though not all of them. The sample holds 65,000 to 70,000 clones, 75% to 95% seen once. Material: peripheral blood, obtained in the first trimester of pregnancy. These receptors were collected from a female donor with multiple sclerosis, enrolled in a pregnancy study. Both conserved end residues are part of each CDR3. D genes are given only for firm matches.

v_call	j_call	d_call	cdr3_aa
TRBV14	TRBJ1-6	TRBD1	CASSHPGTGDNSPLHF
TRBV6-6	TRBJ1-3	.	CASSPQGIGNTIYF
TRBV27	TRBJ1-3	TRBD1	CASSFSGQGSSGNTIYF
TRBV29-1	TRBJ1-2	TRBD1	CSVEVMTGGGGYTF
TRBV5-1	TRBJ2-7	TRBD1	CASSFGTGYDEQYF
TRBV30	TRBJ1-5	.	CAWRIGGNSNQPQHF
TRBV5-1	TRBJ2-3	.	CASSFGASPSTDTQYF
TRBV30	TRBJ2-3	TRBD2	CAWSLAGAYTDTQYF
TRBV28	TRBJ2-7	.	CASSLPNYEQYF
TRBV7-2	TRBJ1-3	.	CASSQGPGNTIYF
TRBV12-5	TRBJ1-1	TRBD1	CASGLQGLSEAFF
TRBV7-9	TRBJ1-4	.	CASSLASLGRLNEKLFF
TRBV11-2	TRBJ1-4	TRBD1	CASSLDRGGEKLFF
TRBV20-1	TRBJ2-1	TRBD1	CSASGTGTFF